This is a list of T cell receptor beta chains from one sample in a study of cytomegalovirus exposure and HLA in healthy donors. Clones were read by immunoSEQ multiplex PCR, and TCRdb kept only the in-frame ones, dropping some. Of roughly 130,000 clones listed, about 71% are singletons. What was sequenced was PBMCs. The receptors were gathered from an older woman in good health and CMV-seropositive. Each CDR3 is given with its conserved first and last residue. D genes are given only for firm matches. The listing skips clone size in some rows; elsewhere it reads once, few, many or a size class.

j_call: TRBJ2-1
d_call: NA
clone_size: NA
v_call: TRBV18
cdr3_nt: TGTGCCAGCTCACCCCCCTCGGCAGGCAGCCATGAGCAGTTCTTC
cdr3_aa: CASSPPSAGSHEQFF

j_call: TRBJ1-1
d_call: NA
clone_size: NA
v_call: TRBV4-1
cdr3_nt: TGCGCCAGCAGACGTCCCGGGACAATGAACACTGAAGCTTTCTTT
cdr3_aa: CASRRPGTMNTEAFF

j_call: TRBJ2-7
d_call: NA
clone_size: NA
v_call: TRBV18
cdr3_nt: TGTGCCAGCTCACCACCCGCCCAGAACGAGCAGTACTTC
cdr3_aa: CASSPPAQNEQYF

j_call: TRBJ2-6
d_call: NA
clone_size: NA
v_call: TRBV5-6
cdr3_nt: TGTGCCAGCAGCTTGGGGCACGTATCTGGGGCCAACGTCCTGACTTTC
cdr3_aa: CASSLGHVSGANVLTF

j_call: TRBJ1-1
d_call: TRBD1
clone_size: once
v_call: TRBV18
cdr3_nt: TGTGCCAGCTCACCCCGCCCAGGGGGGAACACTGAAGCTTTCTTT
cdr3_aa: CASSPRPGGNTEAFF

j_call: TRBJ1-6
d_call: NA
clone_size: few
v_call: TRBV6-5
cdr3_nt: TGTGCCAGCAGTTACGGGGGCTATAGGGATTCACCCCTCCACTTT
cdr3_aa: CASSYGGYRDSPLHF

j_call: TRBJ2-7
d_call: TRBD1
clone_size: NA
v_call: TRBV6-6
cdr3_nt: TGTGCCAGCAGTTACACGGGACAGGGTAGTGAGCAGTACTTC
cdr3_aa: CASSYTGQGSEQYF

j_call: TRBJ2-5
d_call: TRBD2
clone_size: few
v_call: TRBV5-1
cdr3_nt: TGCGCCAGCAGCACTAGCGGGGGGGACCAAGAGACCCAGTACTTC
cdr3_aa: CASSTSGGDQETQYF

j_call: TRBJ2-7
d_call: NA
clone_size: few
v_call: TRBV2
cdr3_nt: TGTGCCAGCAGTCCACAGAGCTACGAGCAGTACTTC
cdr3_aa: CASSPQSYEQYF

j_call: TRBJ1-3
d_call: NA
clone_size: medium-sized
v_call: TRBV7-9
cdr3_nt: TGTGCCAGCAGCCCTTCGATCGGTCACGGAAACACCATATATTTT
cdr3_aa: CASSPSIGHGNTIYF

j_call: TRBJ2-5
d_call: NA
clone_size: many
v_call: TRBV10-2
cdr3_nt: TGCGCCAGCAGTGAGGCAGGGGATAGGGAGACCCAGTACTTC
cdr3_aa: CASSEAGDRETQYF

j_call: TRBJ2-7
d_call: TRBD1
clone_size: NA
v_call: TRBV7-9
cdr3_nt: TGTGCCAGCAGCTTAGTGGACAGGGGCCACGAGCAGTACTTC
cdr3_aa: CASSLVDRGHEQYF

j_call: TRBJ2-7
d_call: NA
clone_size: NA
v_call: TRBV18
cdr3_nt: TGTGCCAGCTCTCAGGAGGGCTTGGGCGAGCAGTACTTC
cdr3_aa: CASSQEGLGEQYF

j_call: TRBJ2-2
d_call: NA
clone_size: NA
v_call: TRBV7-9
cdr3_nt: TGTGCCAGCAGCAGGACAGTTAACACCGGGGAGCTGTTTTTT
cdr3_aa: CASSRTVNTGELFF